This is a list of T cell receptor beta chains from one sample in a study of blood T cell repertoires in COVID-19. Here immunoSEQ multiplex PCR was the method, and the copy in TCRdb shows in-frame clones only, minus some. In the table there are 110,000 or so clones, around 87% of which are singletons. Material for sequencing was peripheral blood. These receptor sequences come from a human donor in a cohort sampled during active COVID-19. Both conserved end residues are part of each CDR3.

J	V	CDR3
TRBJ2-7	TRBV7-9	CASSFMQGISYEQYF
TRBJ2-3	TRBV11-1	CASSFRMTDTQYF
TRBJ2-2	TRBV11-2	CASSIRTSGSGELFF
TRBJ2-3	TRBV10-1	CASSPGGPTDTQYF
TRBJ2-1	TRBV24-1	CATSSLVSAYNEQFF
TRBJ1-1	TRBV12-5	CASGPSGTEAFF
TRBJ2-3	TRBV6-4	CASSVSSGRTDTQYF
TRBJ1-1	TRBV5-1	CASRKRGLITEAFF
TRBJ2-3	TRBV10-2	CASRLQGSADTQYF
TRBJ1-6	TRBV7-9	CASRIAGQENSPLHF
TRBJ2-1	TRBV7-9	CASIRDTQVYNEQFF
TRBJ2-1	TRBV6-5	CASIMAGGGGEQFF
TRBJ2-7	TRBV5-1	CASSSNQGRLSYEQYF
TRBJ2-7	TRBV5-1	CASSTLTSGPGEQYF
TRBJ2-2	TRBV11-2	CASRPNRDRAYTGELFF
TRBJ2-7	TRBV29-1	CSVEDRVTYEQYF
TRBJ2-1	TRBV4-1	CASSQAPGLAGDNEQFF
TRBJ2-2	TRBV28	CASSRRQGDDGELFF
TRBJ2-1	TRBV7-8	CASTGTSGRARDEQFF
TRBJ2-2	TRBV27	CASRDDGKSGVNTGELFF
TRBJ2-1	TRBV7-3	CASSLNPPQGDSLGNEQFF
TRBJ2-7	TRBV11-3	CASSLGGSREQYF
TRBJ2-5	TRBV3-1/TRBV3-2	CASSQASRLETQYF
TRBJ2-2	TRBV18	CASSRYGLAGGSTGELFF
TRBJ2-6	TRBV7-2	CASSLQVFGANVLTF
TRBJ2-2	TRBV10-1	CASSDEGPNTGELFF
TRBJ2-5	TRBV7-2	CASSTPQRRGTQYF
TRBJ2-1	TRBV21-1	CASSKRTRGFF
TRBJ2-3	TRBV10-2	CASRLGLAGTDTQYF
TRBJ2-2	TRBV11-2	CASSLQTGELFF
TRBJ2-1	TRBV19	CASSGMGGVNEQFF
TRBJ2-3	TRBV3-1/TRBV3-2	CASSQVYGSDTQYF
TRBJ2-5	TRBV2	CASSIRGETQYF
TRBJ2-3	TRBV5-6	CASSLLISGTDTQYF
TRBJ2-2	TRBV27	CASSLGPGQGGELFF
TRBJ2-1	TRBV7-9	CASSSRGPTYNEQFF
TRBJ1-2	TRBV4-1	CASSQGRLDGYTF
TRBJ2-7	TRBV20-1	CSASRGPTGEQYF
TRBJ2-3	TRBV6-6	CASSPSGGRADTQYF
TRBJ2-5	TRBV27	CASSHRAGETQYF
TRBJ2-7	TRBV28	CASSLGGTLSSYEQYF
TRBJ1-2	TRBV18	CASSDRVSVDTF
TRBJ2-5	TRBV20-1	CSAGQGWTQYF
TRBJ2-7	TRBV18	CASSPYPGLAGGEQYF